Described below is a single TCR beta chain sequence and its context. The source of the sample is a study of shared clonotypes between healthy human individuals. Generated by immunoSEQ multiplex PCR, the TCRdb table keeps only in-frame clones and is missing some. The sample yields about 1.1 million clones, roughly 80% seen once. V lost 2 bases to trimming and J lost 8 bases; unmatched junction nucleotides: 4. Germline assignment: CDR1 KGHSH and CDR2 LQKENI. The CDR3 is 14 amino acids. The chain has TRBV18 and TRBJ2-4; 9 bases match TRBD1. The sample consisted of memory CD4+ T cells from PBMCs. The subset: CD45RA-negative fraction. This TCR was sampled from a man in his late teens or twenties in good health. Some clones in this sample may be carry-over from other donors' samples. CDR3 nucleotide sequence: TGTGCCAGCTCACCAAGGGACAGGGAAGACATTCAGTACTTC. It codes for CASSPRDREDIQYF.